A single sample is the source of the 21 T cell receptor beta chains below, sequenced in a study of shared clonotypes between healthy human individuals. Sequencing used immunoSEQ multiplex PCR; TCRdb keeps in-frame clones, though not all of them. Here the sample spans 450,000 to 500,000 clones, approximately 78% being singletons. Sample: PBMCs. Every receptor here comes from a woman aged 40-49 years in good health. Some clones in this sample may be carry-over from other donors' samples.

V gene TRBV28 combines with J gene TRBJ2-7; D might be TRBD2 (7 bases). The germline V gene has CDR1 MDHEN and CDR2 SYDVKM. V lost 6 bases to trimming and J lost 0 bases, with 9 bases between them. The CDR3 is made up of 13 amino acids. Here the CDR3 reads CASRGGGSYEQYF. DNA for the CDR3: TGTGCCAGCAGGGGAGGGGGCTCCTACGAGCAGTACTTC.

The chain couples TRBV14 to TRBJ1-4, with 7 bases identical to TRBD1. J gave up 4 bases and V 4 bases, and 6 bases lay outside the gene matches. Germline loops: CDR1 SGHDN, CDR2 FVKESK. There are 15 residues in the CDR3. CDR3 in amino acids: CASSLIRGINEKLFF. CDR3 bases: TGTGCCAGCAGCCTGATCAGGGGGATTAATGAAAAACTGTTTTTT.

This chain joins TRBV18 and TRBJ2-7, with D perhaps TRBD1 (6 bases). Germline V CDR1 and CDR2: KGHSH, LQKENI. CDR3 length equals 15 residues. The V and J ends lost 3 bases and 2 bases respectively, with 14 bases between them. The CDR3 DNA sequence: TGTGCCAGCTCACCGGATGGGACAAGAGCCTACGAGCAGTACTTC. Translating gives CASSPDGTRAYEQYF.

Points on this clone: The same CDR3 can be traced to other DNA sequences in this sample. The chain joins TRBV7-2 to TRBJ2-3; 7 positions match TRBD2. Trimming removed 1 base from V and 4 bases from J; junction bases left unmatched: 5. Germline V gives CDR1 SGHTA, CDR2 FQGNSA. The CDR3 sequence is 15 residues long. The CDR3, as DNA: TGTGCCAGCAGCTTAGGCGGGAGTGGGGCAGATACGCAGTATTTT. Amino acid sequence: CASSLGGSGADTQYF. The whole variable domain, filled in from reference TRBV7-2 and TRBJ2-3, reads GAGVSQSPSNKVTEKGKDVELRCDPISGHTALYWYRQSLGQGLEFLIYFQGNSAPDKSGLPSDRFSAERTGGSVSTLTIQRTQQEDSAVYLCASSLGGSGADTQYFGPGTRLTVL.

The chain has TRBV9 and TRBJ2-1; D is uncertain. CDR1 is SGDLS, CDR2 YYNGEE, per germline. This CDR3 comprises 13 residues. Trimming pared 3 bases from V and 3 bases from J, leaving 7 bases between. The CDR3 sequence: CASSAQDYNEQFF. The CDR3 DNA is TGTGCCAGCAGCGCCCAAGACTACAATGAGCAGTTCTTC.

The table lists this clone with a count of one. The chain employs TRBV7-2 and TRBJ2-7; TRBD2 aligns across 11 bases. V shed 5 bases, J shed 6 bases, and the junction held 3 bases outside the gene matches. The CDR3 spans 13 residues. Germline V lookup: CDR1 SGHTA, CDR2 FQGNSA. CDR3 in amino acids: CASSQLAGVEQYF. The DNA of the CDR3 is TGTGCCAGCAGCCAACTAGCGGGGGTCGAGCAGTACTTC.

J is TRBJ2-5 and V is TRBV5-6; D could derive from TRBD1 or TRBD2 (5 bases each). The CDR3 extends over 16 amino acids. Trimming stripped 3 bases from V and 1 base from J, with 16 bases between. Germline V CDR1 and CDR2: SGHDT, YYEEEE. The DNA of the CDR3 is TGTGCCAGCAGCTGGGTGGGGGAGCCGATCCAAGAGACCCAGTACTTC. Its protein product is CASSWVGEPIQETQYF.

The chain joins TRBV18 to TRBJ2-1; D is possibly TRBD1 (5 bases). The germline V gene encodes CDR1 KGHSH and CDR2 LQKENI. This CDR3 has 15 residues. V lost 1 base, J lost 7 bases, and 14 bases lay in between. CDR3 in amino acids: CASSPQESGRNEQFF. DNA of the CDR3: TGTGCCAGCTCACCACAAGAATCAGGGCGGAATGAGCAGTTCTTC.

The rearrangement uses TRBV21-1 and TRBJ2-3; TRBD1 is the table's D call, not checked against the DNA. TRBV21-1 is flagged as a pseudogene. This CDR3 has 15 amino acids. CDR3 nucleotide sequence: TGTGCCAGCAGCGAACAGGACAGTCGCACAGATACGCAGTATTTT. Its protein product is CASSEQDSRTDTQYF.

The chain combines TRBV10-1 with TRBJ1-4, with D uncertain. Germline-derived CDR1 and CDR2 are WNHNN and SYGVQD (reference sequence). Trimming removed 8 bases from V and 0 bases from J, with 16 bases in between. The CDR3 spans 16 residues. The CDR3 is CASPITNSPTNEKLFF. For the CDR3, the DNA is TGCGCCAGCCCCATTACCAACTCCCCAACTAATGAAAAACTGTTTTTT.

This sequence joins TRBV27 and TRBJ2-7; tentatively, D is TRBD2 (5 bases). The CDR3 extends over 14 amino acids. V lost 9 bases, J lost 0 bases, and 15 bases lay in between. CDR1 is MNHEY and CDR2 is SMNVEV in the germline V gene (reference sequence). CDR3 DNA: TGTGCCAGGGCCCTAGCAGTCCGCTCCTACGAGCAGTACTTC. Translation gives CARALAVRSYEQYF.

The chain recombines TRBV7-2 with TRBJ1-1, with a possible D match to TRBD1 (5 bases). V was clipped by 5 bases and J by 3 bases, with 13 bases between them. In germline, CDR1 is SGHTA, CDR2 FQGNSA. The CDR3 has 14 residues. CDR3: CASSPRGAYTEAFF. CDR3 DNA: TGTGCCAGCAGCCCCAGAGGGGCCTACACTGAAGCTTTCTTT.

This chain links TRBV19 with TRBJ1-1, with 7 bases fitting TRBD1. Germline CDR1 is LNHDA and CDR2 is SQIVND (reference sequence). The CDR3 is 16 residues long. The junction had 6 bases not matched to a gene; V was cut back by 1 base and J by 1 base. DNA of the CDR3: TGTGCCAGTAGTATAGCCCCGACAGGGACGAACACTGAAGCTTTCTTT. This sequence encodes CASSIAPTGTNTEAFF.

J is TRBJ2-1 and V is TRBV7-8, with TRBD1 matching 8 bases. The V segment lost 0 bases and the J segment 8 bases; nucleotides outside the gene matches: 9. The CDR3 contains 16 residues. Germline V gives CDR1 SGHVS, CDR2 FQNEAQ. The CDR3 DNA reads TGTGCCAGCAGCTTAGCGACGACAGGGGAGGTCGATGAGCAGTTCTTC. Translated, it gives CASSLATTGEVDEQFF.

V gene TRBV29-1 combines with J gene TRBJ2-2, with a tentative D call TRBD2 (5 bases). V shed 4 bases and J shed 0 bases, with 9 bases lying between them. Germline CDR1 reads SQVTM; CDR2 reads ANQGSEA. The CDR3 spans 14 residues. CDR3 sequence: CSVGRRPNTGELFF. The CDR3 DNA reads as TGCAGCGTTGGGAGGAGGCCGAACACCGGGGAGCTGTTTTTT.

To note about this clone: The identical CDR3 is also encoded by other nucleotide sequences in the sample. The chain employs TRBV7-2 and TRBJ2-3, with 10 bases fitting TRBD2. The CDR3 runs to 16 residues. After removal of 5 bases from V and 5 bases from J, the junction contained 10 bases not matched to a gene. Germline CDR1 SGHTA, CDR2 FQGNSA. The CDR3 coding sequence is TGTGCCAGCAGCCCCCCCCTAGCGGGAGTAATAGATACGCAGTATTTT. It is translated as CASSPPLAGVIDTQYF.

The V call is TRBV19, the J call TRBJ2-2, with 9 positions matching TRBD2. In germline, CDR1 is LNHDA, CDR2 SQIVND (reference sequence). The CDR3 sequence is 13 residues long. Losses at the gene ends were 6 bases for V and 5 bases for J; bases not matched to a gene: 1. DNA of the CDR3: TGTGCCAGTAGGCGGGGGGGAACCGGGGAGCTGTTTTTT. Its translation: CASRRGGTGELFF.

This sequence joins TRBV11-1 and TRBJ2-1; TRBD2 matches 9 bases. Germline V CDR1 and CDR2: SGHAT, FQDESV (reference sequence). The CDR3 consists of 15 residues. The trim removed 5 bases at V and 8 bases at J, leaving 10 bases unmatched. The CDR3 DNA follows: TGTGCCAGCAGCCCTAGCGGGACGGGTCCCCATGAGCAGTTCTTC. Its protein is CASSPSGTGPHEQFF.

Remarks on this clone: A far larger clone is a single base away, which makes a read error likely. This rearrangement joins TRBV5-6 to TRBJ1-1, with D perhaps matching TRBD1 (6 bases). Germline CDR1 is SGHDT and CDR2 is YYEEEE. The CDR3 spans 17 residues. The CDR3 sequence is CASHYMTGLLDNTGAFF. Written as DNA, the CDR3 is TGTGCCAGCCACTATATGACAGGTTTACTTGATAACACTGGAGCTTTCTTT. Combining the CDR3 with reference TRBV5-6 and TRBJ1-1 gives the whole variable domain DAGVTQSPTHLIKTRGQQVTLRCSPKSGHDTVSWYQQALGQGPQFIFQYYEEEERQRGNFPDRFSGHQFPNYSSELNVNALLLGDSALYLCASHYMTGLLDNTGAFFGQGTRLTVV.

DNA of the CDR3: TGTGCCAGCACCGGCGGGCAGGTTGGAGAGCAGTTCTTC. Encoded protein: CASTGGQVGEQFF. The gene calls are TRBV28 and TRBJ2-1; D is perhaps TRBD2 (5 bases). The germline gives CDR1 MDHEN, CDR2 SYDVKM. V was cut by 7 bases and J by 10 bases, with 17 bases left in between. CDR3 length equals 13 residues.

There are a few counts of this clone. The chain couples TRBV2 to TRBJ2-7; the match to TRBD2 covers 7 bases. The germline CDR1 and CDR2 sequences are SNHLY and FYNNEI. The CDR3 contains 14 residues. V lost 7 bases and J lost 0; bases outside the gene matches: 6. CDR3 sequence: CASTLARSSYEQYF. The CDR3 DNA follows: TGTGCCAGCACACTAGCGCGGAGCTCCTACGAGCAGTACTTC.